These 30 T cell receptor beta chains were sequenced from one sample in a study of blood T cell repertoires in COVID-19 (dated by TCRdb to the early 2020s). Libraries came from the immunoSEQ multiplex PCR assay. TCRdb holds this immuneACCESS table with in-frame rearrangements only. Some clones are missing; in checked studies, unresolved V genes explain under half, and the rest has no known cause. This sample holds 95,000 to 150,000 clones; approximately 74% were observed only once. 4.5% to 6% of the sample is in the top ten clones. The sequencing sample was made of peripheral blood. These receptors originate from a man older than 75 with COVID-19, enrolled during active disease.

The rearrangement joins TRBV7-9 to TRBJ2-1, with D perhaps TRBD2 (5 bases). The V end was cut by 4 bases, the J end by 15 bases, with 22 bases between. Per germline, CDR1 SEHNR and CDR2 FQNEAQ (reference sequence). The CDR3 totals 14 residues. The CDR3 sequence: CASSSRDLALGGFF. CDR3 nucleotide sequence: TGTGCCAGCAGCTCCCGGGATCTCGCCCTTGGAGGGTTCTTC.

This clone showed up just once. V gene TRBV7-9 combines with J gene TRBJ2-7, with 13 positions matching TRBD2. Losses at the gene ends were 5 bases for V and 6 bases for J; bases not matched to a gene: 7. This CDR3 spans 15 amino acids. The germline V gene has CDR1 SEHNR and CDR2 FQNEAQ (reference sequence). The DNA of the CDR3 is TGTGCCAGCAGCCAAAGGACTAGCGGGAGTAGCGAGCAGTACTTC. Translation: CASSQRTSGSSEQYF.

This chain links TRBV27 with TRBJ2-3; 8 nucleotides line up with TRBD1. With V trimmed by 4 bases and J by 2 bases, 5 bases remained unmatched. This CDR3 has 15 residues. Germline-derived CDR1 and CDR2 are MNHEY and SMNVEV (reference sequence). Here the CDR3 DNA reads TGTGCCAGCAGTTCCTCGACAGGGGTCACAGATACGCAGTATTTT. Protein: CASSSSTGVTDTQYF.

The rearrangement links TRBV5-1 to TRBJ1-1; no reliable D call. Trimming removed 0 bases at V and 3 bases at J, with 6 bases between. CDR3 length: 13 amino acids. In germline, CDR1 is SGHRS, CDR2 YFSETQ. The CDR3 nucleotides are TGCGCCAGCAGCTTGGGGCAGGACACTGAAGCTTTCTTT. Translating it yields CASSLGQDTEAFF.

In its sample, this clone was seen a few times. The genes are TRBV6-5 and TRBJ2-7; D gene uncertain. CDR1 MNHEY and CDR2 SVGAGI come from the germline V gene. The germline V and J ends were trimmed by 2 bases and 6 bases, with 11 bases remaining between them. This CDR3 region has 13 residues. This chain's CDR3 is CASSYRSSGEQYF. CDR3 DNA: TGTGCCAGCAGTTACCGGTCCTCAGGCGAGCAGTACTTC.

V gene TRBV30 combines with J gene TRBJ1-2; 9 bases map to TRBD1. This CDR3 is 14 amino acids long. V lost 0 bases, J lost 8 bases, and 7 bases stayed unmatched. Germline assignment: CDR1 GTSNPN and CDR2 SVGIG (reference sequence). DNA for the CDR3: TGTGCCTGGAGTGTCACAGGGGGCCGGGGCGGCTACACCTTC. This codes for CAWSVTGGRGGYTF.

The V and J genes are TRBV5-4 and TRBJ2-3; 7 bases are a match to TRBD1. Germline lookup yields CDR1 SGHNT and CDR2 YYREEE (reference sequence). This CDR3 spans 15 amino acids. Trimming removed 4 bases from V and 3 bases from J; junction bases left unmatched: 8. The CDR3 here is CASSQSQGYTDTQYF. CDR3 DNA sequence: TGTGCCAGCAGCCAATCACAGGGGTATACAGATACGCAGTATTTT.

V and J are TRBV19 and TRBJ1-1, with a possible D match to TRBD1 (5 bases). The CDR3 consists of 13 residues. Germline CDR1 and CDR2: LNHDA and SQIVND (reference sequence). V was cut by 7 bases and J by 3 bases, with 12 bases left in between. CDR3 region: CASNGRAHTEAFF. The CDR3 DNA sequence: TGTGCCAGTAACGGCAGGGCTCACACTGAAGCTTTCTTT.

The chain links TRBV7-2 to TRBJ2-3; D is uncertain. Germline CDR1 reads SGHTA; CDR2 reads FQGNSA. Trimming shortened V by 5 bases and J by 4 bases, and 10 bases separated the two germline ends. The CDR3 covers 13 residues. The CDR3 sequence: CASSPSYADTQYF. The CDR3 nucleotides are TGTGCCAGCAGCCCCTCCTACGCAGATACGCAGTATTTT.

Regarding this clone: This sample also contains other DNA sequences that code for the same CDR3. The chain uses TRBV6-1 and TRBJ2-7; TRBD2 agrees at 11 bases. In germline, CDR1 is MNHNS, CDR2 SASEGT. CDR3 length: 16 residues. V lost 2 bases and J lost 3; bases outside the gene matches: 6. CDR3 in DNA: TGTGCCAGCAGTGAACCCGGGCTAGCGGGAGGCTACGAGCAGTACTTC. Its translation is CASSEPGLAGGYEQYF.

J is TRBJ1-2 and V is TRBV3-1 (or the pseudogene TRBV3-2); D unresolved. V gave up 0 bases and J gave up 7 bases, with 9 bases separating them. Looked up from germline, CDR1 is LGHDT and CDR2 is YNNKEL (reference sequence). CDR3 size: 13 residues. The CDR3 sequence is CASSQDLRVGYTF. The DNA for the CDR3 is TGTGCCAGCAGCCAAGATTTGAGGGTTGGCTACACCTTC.

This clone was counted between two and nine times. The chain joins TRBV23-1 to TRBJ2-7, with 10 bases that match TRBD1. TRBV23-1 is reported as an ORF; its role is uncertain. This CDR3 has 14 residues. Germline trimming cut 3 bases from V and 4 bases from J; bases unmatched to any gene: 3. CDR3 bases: TGCGCCAGCAGTCATAGACAGGGGGCTTACGAGCAGTACTTC. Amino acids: CASSHRQGAYEQYF.

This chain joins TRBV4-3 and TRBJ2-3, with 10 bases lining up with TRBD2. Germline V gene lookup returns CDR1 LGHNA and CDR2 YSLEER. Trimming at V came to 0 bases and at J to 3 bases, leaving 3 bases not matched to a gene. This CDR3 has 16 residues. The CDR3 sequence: CASSQDSSGRTDTQYF. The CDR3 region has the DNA TGCGCCAGCAGCCAAGATTCTAGCGGGAGAACAGATACGCAGTATTTT.

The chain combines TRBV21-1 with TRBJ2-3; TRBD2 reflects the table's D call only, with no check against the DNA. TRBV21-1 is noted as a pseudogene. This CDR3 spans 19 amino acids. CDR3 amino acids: CASPQGRIQREACTDTQYF. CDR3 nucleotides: TGTGCCAGCCCCCAGGGCAGGATCCAGCGGGAGGCGTGCACAGATACGCAGTATTTT.

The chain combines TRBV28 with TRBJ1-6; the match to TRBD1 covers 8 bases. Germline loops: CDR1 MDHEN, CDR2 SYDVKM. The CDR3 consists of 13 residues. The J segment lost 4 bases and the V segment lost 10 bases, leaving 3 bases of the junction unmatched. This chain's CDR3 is CATRGQYNSPLHF. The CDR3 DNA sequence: TGTGCCACCAGGGGGCAGTATAATTCACCCCTCCACTTT.

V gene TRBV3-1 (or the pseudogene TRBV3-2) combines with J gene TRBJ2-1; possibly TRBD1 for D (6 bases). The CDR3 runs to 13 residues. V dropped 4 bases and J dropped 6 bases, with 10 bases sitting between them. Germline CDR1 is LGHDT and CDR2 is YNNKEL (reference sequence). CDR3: CASSLTGPNEQFF. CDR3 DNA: TGTGCCAGCAGCCTTACAGGGCCCAATGAGCAGTTCTTC.

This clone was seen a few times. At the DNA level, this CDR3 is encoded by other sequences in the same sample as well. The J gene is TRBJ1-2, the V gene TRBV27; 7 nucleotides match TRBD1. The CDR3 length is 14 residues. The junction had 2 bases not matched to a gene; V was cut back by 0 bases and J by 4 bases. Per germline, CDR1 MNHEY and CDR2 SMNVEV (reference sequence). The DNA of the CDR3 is TGTGCCAGCAGTTTATCGAGGGACAGCTATGGCTACACCTTC. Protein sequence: CASSLSRDSYGYTF.

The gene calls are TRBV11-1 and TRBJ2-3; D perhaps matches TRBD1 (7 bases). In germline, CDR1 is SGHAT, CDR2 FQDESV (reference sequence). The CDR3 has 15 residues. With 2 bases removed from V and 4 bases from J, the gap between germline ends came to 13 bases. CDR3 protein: CASSLLQGGPDTQYF. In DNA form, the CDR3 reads TGTGCCAGCAGCTTACTTCAGGGGGGCCCAGATACGCAGTATTTT.

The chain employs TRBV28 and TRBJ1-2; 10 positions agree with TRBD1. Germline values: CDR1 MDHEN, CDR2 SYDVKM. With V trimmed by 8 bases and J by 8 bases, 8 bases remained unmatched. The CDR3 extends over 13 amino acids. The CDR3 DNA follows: TGTGCCAGCCTTGGGACAGGGGATCAGGGCTACACCTTC. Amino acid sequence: CASLGTGDQGYTF.

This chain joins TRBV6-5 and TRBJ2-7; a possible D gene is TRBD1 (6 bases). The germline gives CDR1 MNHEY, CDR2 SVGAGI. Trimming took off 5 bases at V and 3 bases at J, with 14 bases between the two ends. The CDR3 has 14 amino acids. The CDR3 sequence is CASSLRTEIYEQYF. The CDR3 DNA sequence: TGTGCCAGCAGTCTAAGGACAGAAATCTACGAGCAGTACTTC.

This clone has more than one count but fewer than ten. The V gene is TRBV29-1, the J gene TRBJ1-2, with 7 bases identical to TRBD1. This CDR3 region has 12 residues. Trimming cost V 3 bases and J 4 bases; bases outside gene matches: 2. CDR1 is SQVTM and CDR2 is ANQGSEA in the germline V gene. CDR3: CSVEAGGYGYTF. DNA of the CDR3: TGCAGCGTTGAGGCAGGGGGCTATGGCTACACCTTC.

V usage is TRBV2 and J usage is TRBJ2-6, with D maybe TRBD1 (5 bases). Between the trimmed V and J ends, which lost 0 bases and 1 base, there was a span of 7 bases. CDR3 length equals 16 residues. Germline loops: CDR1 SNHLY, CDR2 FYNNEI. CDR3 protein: CASSEAHRSGANVLTF. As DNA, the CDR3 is TGTGCCAGCAGTGAAGCGCACAGGTCTGGGGCCAACGTCCTGACTTTC.

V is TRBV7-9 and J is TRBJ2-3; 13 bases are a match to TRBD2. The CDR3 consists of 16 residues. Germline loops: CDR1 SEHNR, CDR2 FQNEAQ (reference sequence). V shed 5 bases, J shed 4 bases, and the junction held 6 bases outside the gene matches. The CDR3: CASSPRTSGSPDTQYF. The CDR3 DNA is TGTGCCAGCAGCCCCCGGACTAGCGGGAGTCCAGATACGCAGTATTTT.

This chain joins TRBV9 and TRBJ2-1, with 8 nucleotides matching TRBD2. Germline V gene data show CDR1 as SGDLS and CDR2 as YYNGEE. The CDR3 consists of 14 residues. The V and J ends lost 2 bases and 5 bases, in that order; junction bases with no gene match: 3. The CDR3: CASSVSGTHNEQFF. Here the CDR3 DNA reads TGTGCCAGCAGCGTTAGCGGGACCCACAATGAGCAGTTCTTC.

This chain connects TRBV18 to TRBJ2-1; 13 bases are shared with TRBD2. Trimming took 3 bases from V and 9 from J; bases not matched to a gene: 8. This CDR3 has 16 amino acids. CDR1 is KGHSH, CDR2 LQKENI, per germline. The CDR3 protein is CASSPYAGTSGTEQFF. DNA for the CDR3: TGTGCCAGCTCACCCTATGCTGGGACTAGCGGGACTGAGCAGTTCTTC.

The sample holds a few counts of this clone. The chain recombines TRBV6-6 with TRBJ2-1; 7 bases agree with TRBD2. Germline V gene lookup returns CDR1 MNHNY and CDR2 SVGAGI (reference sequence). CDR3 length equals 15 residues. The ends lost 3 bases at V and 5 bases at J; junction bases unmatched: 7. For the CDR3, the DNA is TGTGCCAGCAGTTATGGAGCGGGATCCAACAATGAGCAGTTCTTC. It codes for CASSYGAGSNNEQFF.

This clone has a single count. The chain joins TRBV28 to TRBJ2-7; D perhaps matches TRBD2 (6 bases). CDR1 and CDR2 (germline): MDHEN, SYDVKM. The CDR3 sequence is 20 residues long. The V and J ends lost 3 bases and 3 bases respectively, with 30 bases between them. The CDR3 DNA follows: TGTGCCAGCAGTTTCTCGCTAAAAAGCCGGGACTCCCAATGGGTCTACGAGCAGTACTTC. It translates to CASSFSLKSRDSQWVYEQYF.

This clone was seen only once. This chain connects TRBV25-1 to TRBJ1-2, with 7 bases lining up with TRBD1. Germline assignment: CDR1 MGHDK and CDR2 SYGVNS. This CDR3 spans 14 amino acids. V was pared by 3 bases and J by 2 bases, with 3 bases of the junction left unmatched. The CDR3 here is CASSDRQGNYGYTF. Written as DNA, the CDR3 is TGTGCCAGCAGTGATCGACAGGGCAACTATGGCTACACCTTC.

The CDR3 region has the DNA TGCGCCAGCAGCCTCCTTCTGACAGGGACGGGAGAGACCCAGTACTTC. This gives the protein CASSLLLTGTGETQYF. The V call is TRBV5-1, the J call TRBJ2-5, with TRBD1 matching over 7 bases. Germline lookup yields CDR1 SGHRS and CDR2 YFSETQ. The J segment lost 4 bases and the V segment lost 4 bases, leaving 13 bases of the junction unmatched. The length of the CDR3 is 16 residues.

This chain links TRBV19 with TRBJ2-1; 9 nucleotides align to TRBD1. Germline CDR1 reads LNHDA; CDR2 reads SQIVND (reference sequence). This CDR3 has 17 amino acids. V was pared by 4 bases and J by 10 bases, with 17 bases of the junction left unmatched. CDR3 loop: CASSTHPGQGTSGEQFF. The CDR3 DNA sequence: TGTGCCAGTAGTACCCACCCGGGACAGGGTACGTCTGGGGAGCAGTTCTTC.